This is a list of T cell receptor beta chains from one sample in a study of T cells in Graves' hyperthyroidism and ophthalmopathy. One entry per CDR3 protein results from TCRdb running MiXCR on the multiplex PCR reads. Among about 420,000 distinct CDR3 sequences listed, approximately 15% were seen once. The material sequenced was blood. These receptors were collected from a woman aged 18-29 years with Graves' hyperthyroidism. CDR3s include the opening cysteine and the closing phenylalanine or tryptophan. The D gene is left open where the match is weak. Only part of the rows carry a size: once, few, many, or a class if the clone is expanded.

>TRBD2|TRBV28|many|TRBJ2-7
TGTGCCAGCAGTGCCGCTAGCGGGAGGAGGTTCTCCGAGCAGTACTTC
CASSAASGRRFSEQYF
>.|TRBV5-1|many|TRBJ2-1
TGCGCCAGCAGCTTGCAGGACAGCTACAATGAGCAGTTCTTC
CASSLQDSYNEQFF
>TRBD1|TRBV7-2|.|TRBJ1-4
TGTGCCAGCAGCCCTCGACAGGGGGAAAAACTGTTTTTT
CASSPRQGEKLFF
>.|TRBV7-3|few|TRBJ2-7
TGTGCCAGCAGCCCAAGAGGGGGGGTCTCCTACGAGCAGTACTTC
CASSPRGGVSYEQYF
>.|TRBV19|many|TRBJ1-1
TGTGCCAGTAGTATAGGAGTGACTGAAGCTTTCTTT
CASSIGVTEAFF
>TRBD1|TRBV7-9|few|TRBJ2-2
TGTGCCAGCAGCCCTCACAGGGGAACCTACACCGGGGAGCTGTTTTTT
CASSPHRGTYTGELFF
>.|TRBV7-3|many|TRBJ1-1
TGTGCCAGCAGTCAATATCAAAGGACAGCGAACACTGAAGCTTTCTTT
CASSQYQRTANTEAFF
>.|TRBV6-1|many|TRBJ2-1
TGTGCCAGCAGATCCCGGGACGGGACCTACAATGAGCAGTTCTTC
CASRSRDGTYNEQFF
>TRBD2|TRBV2|few|TRBJ2-5
TGTGCCAGCAGTTTAGATTGGGGGGGGACCCAGTACTTC
CASSLDWGGTQYF
>.|TRBV4-1|few|TRBJ2-1
TGCGCCAGCAGCCGGGCCGCAAGCTCCTACAATGAGCAGTTCTTC
CASSRAASSYNEQFF
>.|TRBV11-2|many|TRBJ1-1
TGTGCCAACAGCTTAGATACGGGTCACACTGAAGCTTTCTTT
CANSLDTGHTEAFF
>TRBD1|TRBV7-9|few|TRBJ1-1
TGTGCCAGCAGCCCCCCGCAGGGGGGGCTCACTGAAGCTTTCTTT
CASSPPQGGLTEAFF
>.|TRBV5-6|few|TRBJ2-3
TGTGCCAGCAGCTTGCGGGGATTAATGGATACGCAGTATTTT
CASSLRGLMDTQYF
>TRBD1|TRBV4-1|few|TRBJ2-7
TGCGCCAGCAGCCAGCGGGACAGGGAATCAGGCGAGCAGTACTTC
CASSQRDRESGEQYF
>TRBD1|TRBV20-1|once|TRBJ2-1
TGCAGTGGGGGACAGCTTTACAATGAGCAGTTCTTC
CSGGQLYNEQFF
>.|TRBV15|.|TRBJ1-1
TGTGCCACCAGCGGGGCGACAGGGAACACTGAAGCTTTCTTT
CATSGATGNTEAFF
>TRBD2|TRBV4-1|many|TRBJ2-1
TGCGCCAGCAGCCATCAACTCGGGGGGTTCTACAATGAGCAGTTCTTC
CASSHQLGGFYNEQFF
>.|TRBV18|.|TRBJ2-1
TGTGCCAGCTCACCCCTAGGAAAGGAGCAGTTCTTC
CASSPLGKEQFF
>.|TRBV11-2|many|TRBJ2-1
TGTGCCAGCAGCCCCACGATGGGGAGCTACAATGAGCAGTTCTTC
CASSPTMGSYNEQFF
>TRBD1|TRBV5-1|.|TRBJ2-2
TGCGCCAGCAGCTTCGGGACAGATCTTAACACCGGGGAGCTGTTTTTT
CASSFGTDLNTGELFF
>TRBD2|TRBV5-8|.|TRBJ2-1
TGTGCCAGCAGCTTGTTAGCGGGGGGGGCCTACAATGAGCAGTTCTTC
CASSLLAGGAYNEQFF
>TRBD1|TRBV19|.|TRBJ1-4
TGTGCCAGTAGTGGGACAGGCTTTGCAACTAATGAAAAACTGTTTTTT
CASSGTGFATNEKLFF
>.|TRBV4-3|.|TRBJ1-3
TGCGCCAGCAGACCCACAGGTTTTAGGTCTGGAAACACCATATATTTT
CASRPTGFRSGNTIYF
>.|TRBV9|.|TRBJ1-2
TGTGCCAGCAGCGTAGACGATGCGGACTATGGCTACACCTTC
CASSVDDADYGYTF
>.|TRBV7-2|.|TRBJ2-7
TGTGCCAGCAGCTCGGGGGTGGTAGACTCCTACGAGCAGTACTTC
CASSSGVVDSYEQYF
>TRBD1|TRBV27|.|TRBJ1-5
TGTGCCAGCAGGGCAGGGGGCCAGCCCCAGCATTTT
CASRAGGQPQHF
>.|TRBV28|many|TRBJ1-3
TGTGCCGGGGGAGGGCCCAGCAGAAACACCATATATTTT
CAGGGPSRNTIYF
>.|TRBV7-9|.|TRBJ1-4
TGTGCCAGCAGCTTAGTAGGCAGGGTGGATGAAAAACTGTTTTTT
CASSLVGRVDEKLFF
>TRBD1|TRBV18|many|TRBJ2-1
TGTGCCAGCTCGCCAGACAAGACAGGGTACAATGAGCAGTTCTTC
CASSPDKTGYNEQFF
>TRBD1|TRBV19|few|TRBJ2-7
TGTGCCAGTAGGGATTCCGGGACAGGGCAATACGAGCAGTACTTC
CASRDSGTGQYEQYF
>TRBD2|TRBV4-2|many|TRBJ2-7
TGTGCCAGCAGACTCAATAGCGGGGATGCCTACGAGCAGTACTTC
CASRLNSGDAYEQYF
>.|TRBV6-1|.|TRBJ2-1
TGTGCCAGCAGTACGGGTCTAGCAGACTACAATGAGCAGTTCTTC
CASSTGLADYNEQFF
>.|TRBV2|many|TRBJ1-5
TGTGCCAGCAGTAGGGCATATAGCAATCAGCCCCAGCATTTT
CASSRAYSNQPQHF
>TRBD1|TRBV3-1|.|TRBJ1-1
TGTGCCAGCAGCCAAGGGGCAGGGGGCGCGGCCACTGAAGCTTTCTTT
CASSQGAGGAATEAFF
>.|TRBV2|many|TRBJ2-3
TGTGCCAGCAGAACGGGACTTGGGGCAGATACGCAGTATTTT
CASRTGLGADTQYF
>.|TRBV12-3/TRBV12-4|many|TRBJ2-1
TGTGCCAGCAGTCCCCTTGCTTCGGGGGCGCGGAATGAGCAGTTCTTC
CASSPLASGARNEQFF
>.|TRBV3-1|.|TRBJ1-3
TGTGCCAGCAGCCCCGTGTGGGCTAACACCATATATTTT
CASSPVWANTIYF
>.|TRBV10-1|few|TRBJ1-5
TGCGCCAGCAGTGAAGGGACCAATCAGCCCCAGCATTTT
CASSEGTNQPQHF
>.|TRBV6-1|many|TRBJ2-5
TGTGCCAGCAGACAGGGTGGGAGCCAAGAGACCCAGTACTTC
CASRQGGSQETQYF
>.|TRBV6-1|few|TRBJ1-6
TGTGCCAGCAACGACCAGGGGAATTCACCCCTCCACTTT
CASNDQGNSPLHF
>.|TRBV2|few|TRBJ1-1
TGTGCCAGCACCTGGCGACAGACCCTTGAAGCTTTCTTT
CASTWRQTLEAFF
>TRBD1|TRBV5-5|.|TRBJ1-5
TGTGCCAGCACCCCTTTCCCGACAGGGGACAATCAGCCCCAGCATTTT
CASTPFPTGDNQPQHF
>.|TRBV20-1|many|TRBJ2-3
TGCAGTGCTCGACGGGGAGCCACAGATACGCAGTATTTT
CSARRGATDTQYF
>TRBD1|TRBV28|.|TRBJ2-7
TGTGCCAGCAGGGGCACCGGGACAGATTACGAGCAGTACTTC
CASRGTGTDYEQYF
>TRBD1|TRBV12-3/TRBV12-4|many|TRBJ2-7
TGTGCCAGCAGTCCACAGGGGAACGAGCAGTACTTC
CASSPQGNEQYF
>TRBD2|TRBV11-3|many|TRBJ2-2
TGTGCCAGCAGCTTGGGTGGATTTTGGACTAGCGGGAACACCGGGGAGCTGTTTTTT
CASSLGGFWTSGNTGELFF
>.|TRBV19|.|TRBJ1-3
TGTGCCAGTACCGAGGCGGCTGGAAACACCATATATTTT
CASTEAAGNTIYF
>TRBD2|TRBV5-1|many|TRBJ2-3
TGCGCCAGCAGCTTGGGACTGGGACTAACAGATACGCAGTATTTT
CASSLGLGLTDTQYF
>.|TRBV20-1|many|TRBJ2-7
TGCAGTGCTAGAGTACAGGGTTACGAGCAGTACTTC
CSARVQGYEQYF
>.|TRBV7-2|few|TRBJ2-7
TGTGCCAGCAGCACAGGTCCTCGGTACGAGCAGTACTTC
CASSTGPRYEQYF
>.|TRBV24-1|.|TRBJ2-7
TGTGCCACCAGTGATCCCGGAGGGCCCTACGAGCAGTACTTC
CATSDPGGPYEQYF